Listed below are T cell receptor beta chains from one sample, sequenced in a study of T cell responses to AZD1222 COVID-19 vaccine. Sequencing was performed with immunoSEQ multiplex PCR; in TCRdb, only in-frame clones are kept and a portion is missing. This table holds some 120,000 clones, 75% to 95% found once. Sample: peripheral blood, taken 28 days after the second dose of the MenACWY control vaccine. The receptors originated from an adult who received the MenACWY meningococcal vaccine as a control. The CDR3 runs from the conserved cysteine through the conserved F or W.

CDR3 protein	V gene	J gene
CASGRTSGYINEQYF	TRBV19	TRBJ2-7
CASSSGRASSYNEQFF	TRBV6-6	TRBJ2-1
CASSQDRGRPLHF	TRBV4-2	TRBJ1-6
CASSQRGTIQETQYF	TRBV3-1/TRBV3-2	TRBJ2-5
CASSLQEYEQYF	TRBV5-5	TRBJ2-7
CASSQEPSSYNEQFF	TRBV4-1	TRBJ2-1
CASRKGGENYGYTF	TRBV6-5	TRBJ1-2
CASSAIGGNRDRGEKLFF	TRBV11-2	TRBJ1-4
CASTYRDYPRQTQYF	TRBV7-8	TRBJ2-5
CASSEVSAYGYTF	TRBV2	TRBJ1-2
CASSYLGKGTEAFF	TRBV5-1	TRBJ1-1
CATKPSPARVTEQYF	TRBV19	TRBJ2-7
CASSLRQGYGYTF	TRBV5-6	TRBJ1-2
CASSTVYNEQFF	TRBV6-5	TRBJ2-1
CASSVDSPLHF	TRBV28	TRBJ1-6
CASSRDRGRNTGELFF	TRBV4-3	TRBJ2-2
CASSFRQGAGNTIYF	TRBV5-6	TRBJ1-3
CASSPGAGITDTQYF	TRBV5-1	TRBJ2-3
CASSFFYNEQFF	TRBV7-9	TRBJ2-1
CASSAGDWSYNEQFF	TRBV7-6	TRBJ2-1
CAISPAGVSETQYF	TRBV10-3	TRBJ2-5
CASRLQGATNEKLFF	TRBV27	TRBJ1-4
CASSEPPTGRSQPQHF	TRBV6-1	TRBJ1-5
CASRASGANVLTF	TRBV12-3/TRBV12-4	TRBJ2-6
CASSPPGTSGVWGTDTQYF	TRBV18	TRBJ2-3
CASSLVRGNGYTF	TRBV7-2	TRBJ1-2
CASSQGGASDEQYF	TRBV4-2	TRBJ2-7
CASSLARDADTQYF	TRBV5-1	TRBJ2-3
CASSPSTETYEQYF	TRBV18	TRBJ2-7
CASRADRAPGPQHF	TRBV2	TRBJ1-5
CASSQDGQASGQPQHF	TRBV3-1/TRBV3-2	TRBJ1-5
CSVGSSYMTDTQYF	TRBV29-1	TRBJ2-3
CATAASGRVQETQYF	TRBV24-1	TRBJ2-5
CASSLGSAETQYF	TRBV11-1	TRBJ2-5
CASVLAGVMYEQYF	TRBV2	TRBJ2-7
CASSMRQVANYGYTF	TRBV19	TRBJ1-2
CASSHRDSYSPLHF	TRBV14	TRBJ1-6
CASSILVTNEKLFF	TRBV19	TRBJ1-4
CASSLPPAPGPQHF	TRBV28	TRBJ1-5
CSVDGAGTTGELFF	TRBV29-1	TRBJ2-2
CASSLGTKLTGELFF	TRBV14	TRBJ2-2
CASSFRAGRVETQYF	TRBV5-1	TRBJ2-5
CASSLYGTLTDTQYF	TRBV5-8	TRBJ2-3
CASSYSTPNTEAFF	TRBV6-2/TRBV6-3	TRBJ1-1
CASSDGTSSGYGYTF	TRBV6-5	TRBJ1-2
CASSLVETGTSQPQHF	TRBV11-2	TRBJ1-5
CSVEDNTDTQYF	TRBV29-1	TRBJ2-3
CASTQGYGGKETQYF	TRBV6-5	TRBJ2-5
CASRIRDGPGNTIYF	TRBV6-5	TRBJ1-3
CASSQALGQGYTGELFF	TRBV4-3	TRBJ2-2
CASRGDVTGAGGYTF	TRBV10-2	TRBJ1-2